The TCR beta chain under discussion was sequenced for a study of Ad26.COV2.S vaccination and SARS-CoV-2 variants. Trimming stripped 4 bases from V and 2 bases from J, with 21 bases between. The CDR3 contains 18 residues. Germline V gene sequence: CDR1 LGHDT, CDR2 YNNKEL (reference sequence). Study-level findings and limits: Researchers cautioned that TCR breadth and depth analyses may have underestimated total T cell responses. It was vaccine recipients, not placebo recipients, who had the higher spike-specific TCR breadth. Spike-specific CD8+ and CD4+ T cell responses reportedly showed substantial breadth after vaccination. Placebo recipients and vaccine recipients were similar in non-spike TCR breadth.

Concerning this clone: Antigen specificity is unknown.

The method was immunoSEQ multiplex PCR; TCRdb's version includes in-frame clones alone and lacks a portion of them. The table shows around 7,000 clones, with around 84% occurring only once. This material consisted of peripheral blood, taken after recovery from COVID-19. This sequence was found in a human donor who had recovered from COVID-19. The V gene is TRBV3-1 (or the pseudogene TRBV3-2), the J gene TRBJ1-5; maybe TRBD1 (6 bases). The CDR3 is CASSPRQAVTGGNQPQHF. The CDR3, as DNA: TGTGCCAGCAGCCCTCGACAGGCCGTGACGGGTGGCAATCAGCCCCAGCATTTT.